This TCR beta chain was captured by sequencing in a study of siplizumab effects on memory and regulatory T cells (dated by TCRdb to between 2018 and 2021). Looking at the study overall: The study looked at the effect of siplizumab, an anti-CD2 antibody, on alloreactive T-cell subsets in allogeneic mixed lymphocyte reactions made from human PBMCs. The study at large found these results: In reactions with siplizumab, an average of about 62% of mappable alloreactive CD4+ clones were Treg-derived, compared with 26.9% in control reactions. Siplizumab significantly reduced the cumulative frequency of alloreactive sequences traceable to unstimulated CD4+ memory T cells. No functional confirmation was obtained for the suppressive function of proliferating Tregs from siplizumab cultures. Roughly 80-97% of proliferating CD4+ or CD8+ clones could not be assigned a naive or memory phenotype. Because sequences at frequencies below about 10^-5 were poorly captured, only a minor fraction of alloreactive clones could be mapped back to unstimulated subsets. Greater diversity appeared to be present in unstimulated naive T cells than in memory T cells, and a substantial contribution to the alloresponse seemed to be made by naive cells.

To note about this clone: Its antigen specificity is not known. Base qualities are not at hand, and no much larger clone is one base apart.

The CDR3 has 15 amino acids, counting the end cysteine and phenylalanine. Just the 45-base CDR3 DNA is kept, in frame starting at base 1. From the germline V gene, CDR1 is SGHAT and CDR2 is FQNNGV. V gives up 1 base and J gives up 5 bases, and the segment between their germline ends measures 14 bases. Libraries came from the immunoSEQ multiplex PCR assay. Around 94,000 TCR templates per sample were assayed on the deep sequencing platform. Genomic DNA extracted from sorted T cells was used for TCRbeta CDR3 sequencing. The published analysis was carried out like this. The R programming language was used for the clonal analysis of the TCRbeta CDR3 data. Alloreactive CD4+ and CD8+ clones were defined by comparing unstimulated samples with post-reaction CFSE-low samples. By matching sequences to the repertoires of sorted unstimulated Treg and non-Treg cells, each alloreactive CD4+ clone was assigned a regulatory or non-regulatory origin. TCRdb's version of the immuneACCESS table is confined to in-frame rearrangements and falls short of the full clone set. An unresolved V gene accounts for under half of the shortfall where checked; the remainder is of unknown origin. V and J calls and clone size are copied from that table; D and trimming were computed from the DNA. Within this sample are approximately 100,000 clones, with about 93% of them counted one time only. Together, the top ten hold over 0.55% of the sample.

Sorted unstimulated T cells and proliferating T cells recovered from mixed lymphocyte reactions were subjected to TCRbeta CDR3 sequencing. Fresh whole blood from some ten HLA-typed healthy donors was used as the source from which PBMCs were isolated. To map where alloreactive clones came from, CD4+ regulatory T cells in the unstimulated state were FACS-sorted. Recombination joined TRBV11-2 with TRBJ2-5, and possibly TRBD2, on 5 matching bases. The source is a human donor in good health. Input material: Tregs sorted from blood. The DNA reads as follows: TGTGCCAGCAGCTTAGGAGGACTGATAGAGGAGACCCAGTACTTC. This encodes CASSLGGLIEETQYF.